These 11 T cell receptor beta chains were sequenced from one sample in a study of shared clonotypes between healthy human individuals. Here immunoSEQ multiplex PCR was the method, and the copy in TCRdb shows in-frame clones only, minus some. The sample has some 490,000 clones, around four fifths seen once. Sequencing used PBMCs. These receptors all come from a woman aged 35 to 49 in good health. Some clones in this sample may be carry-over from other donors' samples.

The CDR3 is CASSTGFDYGYTF. DNA for the CDR3: TGTGCCAGTAGTACAGGGTTCGACTATGGCTACACCTTC. The chain employs TRBV19 and TRBJ1-2, with a tentative D call TRBD1 (5 bases). Germline CDR1 is LNHDA and CDR2 is SQIVND (reference sequence). This CDR3 has 13 residues. The germline V and J ends were trimmed by 4 bases and 3 bases, with 9 bases remaining between them.

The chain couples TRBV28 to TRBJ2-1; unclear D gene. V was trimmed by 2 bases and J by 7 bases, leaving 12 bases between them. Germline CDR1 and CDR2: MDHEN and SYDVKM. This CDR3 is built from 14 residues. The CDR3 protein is CASSLVSSGNEQFF. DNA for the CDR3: TGTGCCAGCAGTTTAGTATCCTCCGGTAATGAGCAGTTCTTC.

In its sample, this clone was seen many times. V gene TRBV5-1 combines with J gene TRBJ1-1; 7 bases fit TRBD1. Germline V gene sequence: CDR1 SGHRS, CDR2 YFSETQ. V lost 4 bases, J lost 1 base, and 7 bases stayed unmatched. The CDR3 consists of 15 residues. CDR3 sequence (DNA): TGCGCCAGCAGCGCAGACAACAGGGGGAACACTGAAGCTTTCTTT. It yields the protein CASSADNRGNTEAFF.

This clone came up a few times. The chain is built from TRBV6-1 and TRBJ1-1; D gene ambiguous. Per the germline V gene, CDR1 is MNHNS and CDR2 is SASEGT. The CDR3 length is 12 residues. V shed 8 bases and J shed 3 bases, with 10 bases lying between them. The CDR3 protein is CASGHRDTEAFF. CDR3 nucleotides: TGTGCCAGCGGCCACAGAGACACTGAAGCTTTCTTT.

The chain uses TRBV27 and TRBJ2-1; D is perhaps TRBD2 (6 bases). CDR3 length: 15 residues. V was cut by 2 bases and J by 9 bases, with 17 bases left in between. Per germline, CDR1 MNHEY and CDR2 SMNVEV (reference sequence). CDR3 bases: TGTGCCAGCAGTTTACTCGGGCGGGGTCTGGGTGAGCAGTTCTTC. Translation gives CASSLLGRGLGEQFF.

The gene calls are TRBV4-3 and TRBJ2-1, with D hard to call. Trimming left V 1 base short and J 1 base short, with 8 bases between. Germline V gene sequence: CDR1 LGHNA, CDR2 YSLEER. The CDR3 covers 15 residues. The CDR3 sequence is CASSQADRSYNEQFF. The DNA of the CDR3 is TGCGCCAGCAGCCAAGCCGACCGGTCCTACAATGAGCAGTTCTTC.

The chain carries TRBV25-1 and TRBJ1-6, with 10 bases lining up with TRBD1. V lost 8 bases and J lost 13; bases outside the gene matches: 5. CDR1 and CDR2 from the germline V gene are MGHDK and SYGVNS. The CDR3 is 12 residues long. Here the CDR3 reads CASRDRGSPLHF. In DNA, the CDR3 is TGTGCCAGCCGGGACAGGGGTTCTCCCCTCCACTTT.

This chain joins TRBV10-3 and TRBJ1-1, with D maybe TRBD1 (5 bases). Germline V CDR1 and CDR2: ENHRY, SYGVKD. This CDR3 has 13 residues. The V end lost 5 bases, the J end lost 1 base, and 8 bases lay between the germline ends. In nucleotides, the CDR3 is TGTGCCATCAGTAAAACAGGGAACACTGAAGCTTTCTTT. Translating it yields CAISKTGNTEAFF.

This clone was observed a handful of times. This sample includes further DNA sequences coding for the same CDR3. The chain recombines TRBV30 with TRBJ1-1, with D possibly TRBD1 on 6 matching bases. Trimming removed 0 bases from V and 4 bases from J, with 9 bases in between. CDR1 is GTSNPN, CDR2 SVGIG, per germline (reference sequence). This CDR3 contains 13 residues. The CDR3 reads CAWSVRGGTEAFF. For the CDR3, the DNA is TGTGCCTGGAGTGTCAGAGGGGGCACTGAAGCTTTCTTT.

In DNA form, the CDR3 reads TGTGCCACCAGCAGAGAGCCTGCGGGAGGGTACGAGCAGTACTTC. It specifies CATSREPAGGYEQYF. The rearrangement links TRBV15 to TRBJ2-7, with 9 bases matching TRBD2. Trimming cost V 0 bases and J 4 bases; bases outside gene matches: 4. The CDR3 is 15 residues long. Per germline, CDR1 LNHNV and CDR2 YYDKDF (reference sequence).

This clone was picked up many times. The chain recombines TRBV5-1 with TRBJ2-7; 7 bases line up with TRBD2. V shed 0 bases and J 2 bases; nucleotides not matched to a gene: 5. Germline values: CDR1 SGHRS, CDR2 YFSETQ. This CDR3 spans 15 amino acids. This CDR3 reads CASSLAPGGPYEQYF. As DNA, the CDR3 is TGCGCCAGCAGCTTGGCCCCGGGAGGCCCCTACGAGCAGTACTTC. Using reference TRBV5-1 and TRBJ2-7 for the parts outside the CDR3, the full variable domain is KAGVTQTPRYLIKTRGQQVTLSCSPISGHRSVSWYQQTPGQGLQFLFEYFSETQRNKGNFPGRFSGRQFSNSRSEMNVSTLELGDSALYLCASSLAPGGPYEQYFGPGTRLTVT.